The 21 T cell receptor beta chains below all came from one sample that was sequenced in a study of blood T cell repertoires in COVID-19. Data came from immunoSEQ multiplex PCR; TCRdb stores just in-frame clones and leaves some out. The sample records around 300,000 clones, roughly 88% being singletons. The sequenced sample consisted of peripheral blood. These receptors all come from a woman aged 25 to 39 with COVID-19, enrolled during active disease.

This sequence joins TRBV9 and TRBJ1-1; D unclear. This CDR3 is built from 16 residues. From germline, CDR1 is SGDLS and CDR2 YYNGEE. V lost 3 bases, J lost 10 bases, and 25 bases lay in between. The CDR3 DNA reads TGTGCCAGCAGCGGCTCTTCTACGGGGAAGGGTGTTCGAGCTTTCTTT. This codes for CASSGSSTGKGVRAFF.

The genes are TRBV19 and TRBJ2-7; D is unclear. The CDR3 is 14 residues long. Per germline, CDR1 LNHDA and CDR2 SQIVND (reference sequence). The ends were cut back, 3 bases at V and 4 bases at J, with 13 bases in the middle. The CDR3 spells CASSMVGSIYEQYF. In nucleotides, the CDR3 is TGTGCCAGTAGTATGGTCGGGTCCATATACGAGCAGTACTTC.

This chain connects TRBV5-1 to TRBJ1-5; possibly TRBD1 for D (5 bases). CDR1 and CDR2 from the germline V gene are SGHRS and YFSETQ. Trimming stripped 4 bases from V and 9 bases from J, with 14 bases between. The CDR3 consists of 13 residues. This chain's CDR3 is CASSQGPTRPQHF. Written as DNA, the CDR3 is TGCGCCAGCAGCCAGGGTCCGACCCGGCCCCAGCATTTT.

The chain uses TRBV14 and TRBJ2-1, with 10 bases fitting TRBD2. The germline V gene encodes CDR1 SGHDN and CDR2 FVKESK. J gave up 8 bases and V 4 bases, and 5 bases lay outside the gene matches. CDR3 size: 14 residues. CDR3 amino acids: CASSLAGGAYEQFF. In DNA form, the CDR3 reads TGTGCCAGCAGCCTAGCGGGGGGAGCGTATGAGCAGTTCTTC.

This clone was counted once. V usage is TRBV19 and J usage is TRBJ2-3, with 10 bases fitting TRBD2. J lost 8 bases, V lost 3 bases, and 8 bases had no gene match. The CDR3 has 15 amino acids. Germline V gene lookup returns CDR1 LNHDA and CDR2 SQIVND (reference sequence). CDR3: CASSILASGGGTQYF. The CDR3 DNA reads as TGTGCCAGTAGTATTTTGGCTAGCGGGGGTGGTACGCAGTATTTT.

This rearrangement joins TRBV30 to TRBJ2-3; no firm D call. V lost 5 bases and J lost 5, with 11 bases in between. From germline, CDR1 is GTSNPN and CDR2 SVGIG (reference sequence). The CDR3 runs to 12 residues. The CDR3 protein is CAWGSLGDTQYF. In nucleotides, the CDR3 is TGTGCCTGGGGTAGCTTGGGAGATACGCAGTATTTT.

This clone was found a few times. The chain employs TRBV18 and TRBJ2-7; 9 positions match TRBD1. The CDR3 has 15 residues. The trim removed 3 bases at V and 7 bases at J, leaving 10 bases unmatched. The germline gives CDR1 KGHSH, CDR2 LQKENI. This CDR3 is CASSPGTGRLEEQYV. CDR3 sequence (DNA): TGTGCCAGCTCACCGGGGACAGGGCGGCTGGAAGAGCAGTACGTC.

The V and J genes are TRBV24-1 and TRBJ1-2, with TRBD1 as a possible D gene (5 bases). CDR1 and CDR2 from the germline V gene are KGHDR and SFDVKD. V shed 11 bases and J shed 3 bases, with 15 bases lying between them. The CDR3 extends over 13 amino acids. This chain's CDR3 is CAIARPGDYGYTF. The CDR3 DNA reads TGTGCCATCGCCCGTCCGGGGGACTATGGCTACACCTTC.

The chain employs TRBV12-5 and TRBJ2-5, with D tentatively TRBD2 (6 bases). V shed 4 bases and J shed 7 bases, with 13 bases lying between them. CDR3 length equals 13 residues. Germline V lookup: CDR1 LGHNT, CDR2 FRNRAP. The CDR3 spells CASGSGGDGTQYF. The CDR3 region has the DNA TGTGCTAGTGGTTCTGGAGGGGATGGGACCCAGTACTTC.

The chain recombines TRBV5-4 with TRBJ2-6; weak D call: TRBD1 (6 bases). In germline, CDR1 is SGHNT, CDR2 YYREEE (reference sequence). Trimming shortened V by 4 bases and J by 0 bases, and 8 bases separated the two germline ends. This CDR3 region has 15 residues. CDR3 protein: CASSPGASGANVLTF. CDR3 sequence (DNA): TGTGCCAGCAGCCCAGGGGCCTCTGGGGCCAACGTCCTGACTTTC.

Written as DNA, the CDR3 is TGTGCCAGCACCGTCTATAGCAATCAGCCCCAGCATTTT. The encoded protein is CASTVYSNQPQHF. V and J are TRBV5-8 and TRBJ1-5; no clear D. CDR1 is SGHTS and CDR2 is YDEGEE in the germline V gene. The CDR3 totals 13 residues. V was cut by 6 bases and J by 0 bases, with 7 bases left in between.

The V and J genes are TRBV19 and TRBJ1-6, with a weak D call TRBD1 (6 bases). The germline V gene encodes CDR1 LNHDA and CDR2 SQIVND (reference sequence). The CDR3 consists of 16 residues. Trimming pared 3 bases from V and 7 bases from J, leaving 16 bases between. The CDR3 here is CASSIRTGHGNSPLHF. The CDR3 coding sequence is TGTGCCAGTAGTATCCGAACAGGGCACGGAAATTCACCCCTCCACTTT. The variable domain in full, with the rest retrieved from reference TRBV19 and TRBJ1-6, is DGGITQSPKYLFRKEGQNVTLSCEQNLNHDAMYWYRQDPGQGLRLIYYSQIVNDFQKGDIAEGYSVSREKKESFPLTVTSAQKNPTAFYLCASSIRTGHGNSPLHFGNGTRLTVT.

The chain couples TRBV6-6 to TRBJ1-4; 8 bases align to TRBD1. Germline CDR1 is MNHNY and CDR2 is SVGAGI (reference sequence). The CDR3 is 16 residues long. V was pared by 4 bases and J by 3 bases, with 7 bases of the junction left unmatched. The CDR3 nucleotides read TGTGCCAGCAGTTTGCAGGGGGCGGCTTCTAATGAAAAACTGTTTTTT. Encoded protein: CASSLQGAASNEKLFF.

J is TRBJ2-5 and V is TRBV6-6, with D unclear. The CDR3 runs to 12 residues. Germline loops: CDR1 MNHNY, CDR2 SVGAGI (reference sequence). V shed 2 bases and J shed 4 bases, with 5 bases lying between them. CDR3 sequence reads: CASSYPRETQYF. For the CDR3, the DNA is TGTGCCAGCAGTTACCCTCGAGAGACCCAGTACTTC.

The chain employs TRBV30 and TRBJ1-4; 9 bases align to TRBD1. This CDR3 contains 15 residues. Looked up from germline, CDR1 is GTSNPN and CDR2 is SVGIG (reference sequence). The junction had 2 bases not matched to a gene; V was cut back by 3 bases and J by 0 bases. For the CDR3, the DNA is TGTGCCTGGAGAAGGACAGGGGCAACTAATGAAAAACTGTTTTTT. Translating gives CAWRRTGATNEKLFF.

The rearrangement links TRBV3-1 (or the pseudogene TRBV3-2) to TRBJ1-2; 7 positions agree with TRBD1. Germline CDR1 reads LGHDT; CDR2 reads YNNKEL (reference sequence). The CDR3 runs to 15 residues. V was clipped by 3 bases and J by 0 bases; unmatched bases: 4. This chain's CDR3 is CASSQAGQPNYGYTF. The DNA of the CDR3 is TGTGCCAGCAGCCAGGCGGGACAGCCTAACTATGGCTACACCTTC.

The chain has TRBV14 and TRBJ2-5; TRBD2 matches at 11 bases. Germline values: CDR1 SGHDN, CDR2 FVKESK. The CDR3 length is 16 residues. The V and J ends lost 4 bases and 4 bases, in that order; junction bases with no gene match: 8. The CDR3 nucleotides read TGTGCCAGCAGCCCCAGACTAGCGGGGTGGGGAGAGACCCAGTACTTC. It yields the protein CASSPRLAGWGETQYF.

This rearrangement joins TRBV5-4 to TRBJ1-6; D remains ambiguous. Germline V gene sequence: CDR1 SGHNT, CDR2 YYREEE (reference sequence). Trimming left V 0 bases short and J 9 bases short, with 10 bases between. CDR3 length: 14 residues. CDR3 residues: CASSLALAGSPLHF. CDR3 in DNA: TGTGCCAGCAGCTTGGCCTTGGCGGGTTCACCCCTCCACTTT.

Regarding this clone: Other DNA sequences within the sample encode an identical CDR3. The chain links TRBV19 to TRBJ2-2, with D perhaps TRBD1 (5 bases). This CDR3 contains 14 residues. V was shortened by 3 bases and J by 2 bases, with 7 bases between the two germline ends. Germline values: CDR1 LNHDA, CDR2 SQIVND (reference sequence). CDR3 nucleotide sequence: TGTGCCAGTAGTATGGGGCAAAACACCGGGGAGCTGTTTTTT. It is translated as CASSMGQNTGELFF. The full variable domain, its missing parts supplied by reference TRBV19 and TRBJ2-2, is DGGITQSPKYLFRKEGQNVTLSCEQNLNHDAMYWYRQDPGQGLRLIYYSQIVNDFQKGDIAEGYSVSREKKESFPLTVTSAQKNPTAFYLCASSMGQNTGELFFGEGSRLTVL.

The rearrangement joins TRBV5-5 to TRBJ2-1; D is undetermined. This CDR3 comprises 13 residues. Per the germline V gene, CDR1 is SGHKS and CDR2 is YYEKEE (reference sequence). The V gene lost 5 bases and the J gene lost 5 bases, with 11 bases spanning the gap. CDR3 in amino acids: CASSLIQNNEQFF. The DNA for the CDR3 is TGTGCCAGCAGTTTGATTCAGAACAATGAGCAGTTCTTC.

In DNA, the CDR3 is TGTGCCAGCTCACCACCCGGGACAGGGGAAGAGACCCAGTACTTC. Amino acids: CASSPPGTGEETQYF. This chain uses TRBV18 with TRBJ2-5, with 10 bases lining up with TRBD1. Germline loops: CDR1 KGHSH, CDR2 LQKENI. This CDR3 has 15 amino acids. V shed 0 bases and J 3 bases; nucleotides not matched to a gene: 1.